This TCR beta chain was recovered during a study of shared clonotypes between healthy human individuals. The CDR3 consists of 15 residues. V lost 5 bases to trimming and J lost 6 bases, with 18 bases between them. Germline lookup yields CDR1 LNHNV and CDR2 YYDKDF (reference sequence). Profiling relied on immunoSEQ multiplex PCR, and the TCRdb table lists in-frame clones only, not all of them. The profile shows about 820,000 clones, over 90% of them singletons. Terminally differentiated effector memory CD45RA+ cells were left out of the naive CD8 fraction, which was CD45RO-negative and positively selected for CCR7.

The chain combines TRBV15 with TRBJ2-3, with D perhaps TRBD2 (6 bases). The sample was naive CD8+ T cells sorted from blood. The TCR was taken from a man younger than 40 in good health. The CDR3 DNA reads TGTGCCACCAGCCCGACCAGTGGGAGGAGGGATACGCAGTATTTT. It translates to CATSPTSGRRDTQYF.